This TCR beta chain is drawn from a study of T-cell memory formation after mild COVID-19. Constant-segment-primed 5'RACE gave TCR alpha and TCR beta cDNA libraries with sample barcodes and UMIs. MiXCR, run by TCRdb on the 5' RACE reads, gives a single entry per CDR3 protein. The profile shows over 450,000 distinct CDR3 sequences, around 21% of them singletons. From germline, CDR1 is LNHNV and CDR2 YYDKDF (reference sequence). CDR3 length: 12 residues. With 4 bases removed from V and 3 bases from J, the gap between germline ends came to 7 bases. The sequence came from an adult woman who had mild COVID-19 (a few samples of this study predate the infection). Cell type and time point are not known. Sample: PBMCs or a T cell subset sorted from them (not recorded which). The chain couples TRBV15 to TRBJ2-7, with unresolved D. The CDR3 reads CATSKSRYEQYF. In nucleotides, the CDR3 is TGTGCCACCAGCAAAAGCCGCTACGAGCAGTACTTC.